This TCR beta chain was retrieved from a study of blood T cell repertoires in COVID-19. Study summary: Material from acute and convalescent COVID-19 was sourced from the United States, Italy and Spain.

The V and J ends lost 4 bases and 5 bases respectively, with 8 bases between them. This CDR3 is built from 12 residues. Germline V gene sequence: CDR1 PRHDT, CDR2 FYEKMQ (reference sequence). As handled by the study authors: Researchers report that nucleated cell counts were estimated from reference gene primer amplification. Only in-frame clones appear in the TCRdb table, and some are missing; sequencing was by immunoSEQ multiplex PCR. V, J and clone size reflect that table, while D and trimming were determined from the DNA. The sample holds under 150,000 clones, 80% seen once. The TCR originated in a man aged 60 to 75 with active or convalescent COVID-19. This chain links TRBV13 with TRBJ1-2; D is ambiguous. The sample taken for sequencing was peripheral blood. The DNA of the CDR3 is TGTGCCAGCAGCTCGGAGAGGTATGGCTACACCTTC. Translated: CASSSERYGYTF.